This T cell receptor (beta chain) appears in the sequencing data of a study of OX40 agonist ivuxolimab in advanced cancers. Study-wide points: Certain nonresponding patients likewise had low normalized T-cell clonal expansion. CD4+ T cells averaged fewer expanded clones than CD8+ T cells.

On this clone itself: The antigen is not known.

Profiling relied on immunoSEQ multiplex PCR, and the TCRdb table lists in-frame clones only, not all of them. Of some 100,000 clones detected, 90% appear once; the ten largest clones hold under 0.4%. The study sampled blood at baseline, cycle 4 day 1, and cycle 7 day 1. The CDR3 loop spans 15 amino acids. Trimming removed 3 bases from V and 1 base from J, with 13 bases in between. Germline assignment: CDR1 ENHRY and CDR2 SYGVKD. The clonotype originates from an adult with an advanced solid tumor such as melanoma, head and neck, liver or kidney cancer. The chain recombines TRBV10-3 with TRBJ2-7; maybe TRBD2 (7 bases). This material consisted of CD4+ or CD8+ T cells sorted from blood, taken in a trial of the OX40 agonist ivuxolimab. The CDR3 here is CAISDEGEGSYEQYF. DNA of the CDR3: TGTGCCATCAGTGATGAGGGGGAGGGATCCTACGAGCAGTACTTC.